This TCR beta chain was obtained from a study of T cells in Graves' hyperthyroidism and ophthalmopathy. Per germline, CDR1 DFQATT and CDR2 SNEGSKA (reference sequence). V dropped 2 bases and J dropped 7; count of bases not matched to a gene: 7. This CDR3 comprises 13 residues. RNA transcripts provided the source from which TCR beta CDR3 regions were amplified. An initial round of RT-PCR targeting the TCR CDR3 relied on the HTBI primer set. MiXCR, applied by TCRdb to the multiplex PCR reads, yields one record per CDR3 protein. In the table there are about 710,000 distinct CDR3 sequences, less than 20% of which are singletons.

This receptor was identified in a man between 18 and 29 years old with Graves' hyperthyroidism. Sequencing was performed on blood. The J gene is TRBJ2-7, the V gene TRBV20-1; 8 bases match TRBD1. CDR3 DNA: TGCAGTGCTAGACCGGACAGGGTTGGGGAGCAGTACTTC. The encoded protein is CSARPDRVGEQYF.